The source of this TCR beta chain is a study of blood T cell repertoires in COVID-19. The wider study: Sites across the United States, Italy and Spain contributed samples from acute and convalescent COVID-19.

Per the germline V gene, CDR1 is MNHEY and CDR2 is SVGAGI. V lost 4 bases to trimming and J lost 7 bases; unmatched junction nucleotides: 12. The CDR3 spans 16 residues. This clone was recorded once. In the original analysis: Reference gene primers were amplified, and this amplification served to estimate nucleated cell counts. TCRdb keeps only in-frame clones here, not all; method: immunoSEQ multiplex PCR. That table is the source of V, J and clone size, and D and trimming were worked out from the DNA. The data show about 300,000 clones, about 93% seen once. Seattle cases were enrolled at active infection and followed longitudinally.

The sample comprised peripheral blood. V gene TRBV6-5 combines with J gene TRBJ2-2, with 7 bases identical to TRBD1. This TCR came from a woman in her twenties or thirties with COVID-19, enrolled during active disease. In DNA form, the CDR3 reads TGTGCCAGCAGTTCCCTTGGGACAGCCTCTTACGGGGAGCTGTTTTTT. This sequence encodes CASSSLGTASYGELFF.